These 23 T cell receptor delta chains came from one sample sequenced in a study of gamma-delta chains in newborns, infants, children. TCRdb re-called the reads with CATT. The sample yields some 12,000 delta-chain clones, about 8.6% seen once. What was sequenced was blood. These receptors came from a child who was a newborn, infant or young child, either healthy, febrile or measles-vaccinated (not recorded which).

The chain is built from TRDV2 and TRDJ1; TRDD3 matches at 13 bases. The CDR3 is 20 amino acids. V lost 3 bases, J lost 0 bases, and 15 bases stayed unmatched. The V gene's germline CDR1 is GEAIGNYY and CDR2 EKD. The CDR3 reads CACDQVVGTGGYANTDKLIF. Here the CDR3 DNA reads TGTGCCTGTGACCAAGTTGTGGGTACTGGGGGATACGCTAACACCGATAAACTCATCTTT.

This sequence joins TRDV2 and TRDJ1, with TRDD3 matching 9 bases. The CDR3 has 20 residues. The germline gives CDR1 GEAIGNYY, CDR2 EKD. The trim removed 1 base at V and 4 bases at J, leaving 21 bases unmatched. In DNA, the CDR3 is TGTGCCTGTGACACGTTAGGCCCCAACATGGGGGATAAGGATGACGATAAACTCATCTTT. Translating gives CACDTLGPNMGDKDDDKLIF.

For this clone: Being one base from a much bigger clone, this may be a read error. This CDR3 is also generated by other DNA sequences in the sample. The V call is TRDV2, the J call TRDJ1; TRDD3 aligns across 10 bases. CDR3 size: 14 residues. Looked up from germline, CDR1 is GEAIGNYY and CDR2 is EKD. J was trimmed by 2 bases and V by 3 bases; bases with no gene match: 2. As DNA, the CDR3 is TGTGCCTGTGACGCACTGGGGGATACCGATAAACTCATCTTT. Translated: CACDALGDTDKLIF.

The gene calls are TRDV2 and TRDJ3; 9 bases line up with TRDD3. The J gene, missing from TCRdb, was assigned here through DNA to germline matching. CDR1 and CDR2 (germline): GEAIGNYY, EKD. The J segment lost 0 bases and the V segment lost 5 bases, leaving 13 bases of the junction unmatched. The CDR3 contains 20 residues. The CDR3 loop reads CACVDATGGLSSWDTRQMFF. The CDR3 DNA reads as TGTGCCTGTGTCGATGCTACTGGGGGACTAAGCTCCTGGGACACCCGACAGATGTTTTTC.

V is TRDV2 and J is TRDJ1; TRDD3 is a possible D gene (6 bases). The CDR3 sequence is 18 residues long. V was cut by 1 base and J by 6 bases, with 26 bases left in between. The germline gives CDR1 GEAIGNYY, CDR2 EKD. CDR3 loop: CACDTMGAGEKRANKLIF. The DNA of the CDR3 is TGTGCCTGTGACACGATGGGAGCTGGGGAGAAAAGGGCCAATAAACTCATCTTT.

The chain has TRDV2 and TRDJ1; 8 positions agree with TRDD3. CDR3 length: 20 amino acids. The V gene's germline CDR1 is GEAIGNYY and CDR2 EKD. V lost 1 base to trimming and J lost 3 bases; unmatched junction nucleotides: 21. CDR3 nucleotide sequence: TGTGCCTGTGACACTTTAGAAGGAATCGGACTGGGGGCCTACGCCGATAAACTCATCTTT. Its translation is CACDTLEGIGLGAYADKLIF.

J is TRDJ1 and V is TRDV2, with TRDD2 as a possible D gene (5 bases). V was cut by 1 base and J by 0 bases, with 23 bases left in between. There are 19 residues in the CDR3. Germline loops: CDR1 GEAIGNYY, CDR2 EKD. The CDR3 loop reads CACDTIPGPHVWNTDKLIF. Written as DNA, the CDR3 is TGTGCCTGTGACACGATTCCTGGACCGCACGTATGGAACACCGATAAACTCATCTTT.

The chain has TRDV2 and TRDJ1, with TRDD3 matching over 9 bases. The CDR3 contains 22 residues. Trimming removed 3 bases from V and 0 bases from J; junction bases left unmatched: 25. Per the germline V gene, CDR1 is GEAIGNYY and CDR2 is EKD. CDR3 region: CACDPIKGADSGGWQYTDKLIF. The CDR3 DNA sequence: TGTGCCTGTGACCCAATTAAGGGCGCGGATTCTGGGGGATGGCAGTACACCGATAAACTCATCTTT.

This sequence joins TRDV2 and TRDJ1; D might be TRDD3 (5 bases). As TCRdb names no J gene, one was assigned here on the basis of a DNA match to germline. Germline V gene data show CDR1 as GEAIGNYY and CDR2 as EKD. Trimming stripped 0 bases from V and 0 bases from J, with 19 bases between. The CDR3 length is 18 residues. In nucleotides, the CDR3 is TGTGCCTGTGACACCGCGGGGGGCCGACCGGCATACACCGATAAACTCATCTTT. It encodes CACDTAGGRPAYTDKLIF.

The chain links TRDV2 to TRDJ3; 10 bases line up with TRDD3. TCRdb is silent on the J gene; assignment here came from matching the DNA to germline. J was trimmed by 0 bases and V by 3 bases; bases with no gene match: 22. Germline lookup yields CDR1 GEAIGNYY and CDR2 EKD. CDR3 size: 24 residues. For the CDR3, the DNA is TGTGCCTGTGACCCGACCCCAGCCCCTACGGGGGATACGGCGGGCTCCTGGGACACCCGACAGATGTTTTTC. Translated: CACDPTPAPTGDTAGSWDTRQMFF.

The J gene is TRDJ3, the V gene TRDV2, with a tentative D call TRDD3 (5 bases). TCRdb is silent on the J gene; assignment here came from matching the DNA to germline. Germline lookup yields CDR1 GEAIGNYY and CDR2 EKD. V shed 1 base and J shed 2 bases, with 20 bases lying between them. The CDR3 is 20 residues long. The CDR3 sequence: CACDTTVSGKSPWDTRQMFF. CDR3 coding DNA: TGTGCCTGTGACACGACCGTTTCTGGGAAGAGCCCCTGGGACACCCGACAGATGTTTTTC.

This rearrangement joins TRDV2 to TRDJ2; TRDD3 is a possible D gene (6 bases). TCRdb does not report a J gene; here it was assigned by matching the DNA to germline references. Trimming left V 4 bases short and J 4 bases short, with 24 bases between. The CDR3 covers 18 residues. Germline CDR1 reads GEAIGNYY; CDR2 reads EKD. The CDR3 bases are TGTGCCTGTGAGTCGTTATCCCCCGAAAGTGGGGGGACAGCACAACTCTTCTTT. Its translation is CACESLSPESGGTAQLFF.

The table lists this clone with a few counts. The junction and the germline gene differ at one end; a read error may be behind it. Here the CDR3 reads CACDATGGYWDTRQMFF. The CDR3 bases are TGTGCCTGTGACGCTACTGGGGGATACTGGGACACCCGACAGATGTTCTTC. This sequence joins TRDV2 and TRDJ3, with 12 bases that match TRDD3. This CDR3 contains 17 residues. From germline, CDR1 is GEAIGNYY and CDR2 EKD.

This clone was counted a few times. The identical CDR3 is also encoded by other nucleotide sequences in the sample. The chain couples TRDV2 to TRDJ1; 11 positions match TRDD3. The V gene's germline CDR1 is GEAIGNYY and CDR2 EKD. The CDR3 loop spans 15 amino acids. With 0 bases clipped from V and 3 bases from J, the junction kept 2 bases outside the gene matches. The CDR3 DNA sequence: TGTGCCTGTGACACCGTTGGGGGATACGCCGATAAACTCATCTTT. It is translated as CACDTVGGYADKLIF.

There are a few counts of this clone. The chain has TRDV2 and TRDJ1; 10 nucleotides agree with TRDD3. This CDR3 comprises 17 residues. V lost 5 bases to trimming and J lost 0 bases; unmatched junction nucleotides: 11. The germline gives CDR1 GEAIGNYY, CDR2 EKD. CDR3 amino acids: CACVGITGGSYTDKLIF. The CDR3 bases are TGTGCCTGTGTTGGGATTACTGGGGGATCGTACACCGATAAACTCATCTTT.

In this sample, this clone is medium-sized (0.01 to 0.1%). This same CDR3 is encoded by further DNA sequences in the sample. The CDR3 bases are TGTGCCTGTGACACCGTTGGGGGATACGCTTCGATACTCATCTTT. Amino acid sequence: CACDTVGGYASILIF. V and J are TRDV2 and TRDJ1; the match to TRDD3 covers 11 bases. J was trimmed by 10 bases and V by 0 bases; bases with no gene match: 9. The CDR3 is made up of 15 amino acids. Germline CDR1 and CDR2: GEAIGNYY and EKD.

This clone occurred a few times. An end of the junction does not agree with germline; a read error may underlie this. The chain carries TRDV2 and TRDJ1, with TRDD3 matching over 8 bases. The CDR3 sequence is 17 residues long. Per the germline V gene, CDR1 is GEAIGNYY and CDR2 is EKD. CDR3 nucleotide sequence: TGTGCCTGTGAAGGACTGGGGGTAAAGAGGGACACCGATAAACCCATCTTT. Residues: CACEGLGVKRDTDKPIF.

V usage is TRDV2 and J usage is TRDJ2, with 9 bases that match TRDD3. No J gene was available from TCRdb, and it was assigned here by a germline match of the DNA. Germline V gene data show CDR1 as GEAIGNYY and CDR2 as EKD. The CDR3 runs 18 residues. V lost 2 bases to trimming and J lost 4 bases; unmatched junction nucleotides: 13. This CDR3 reads CACDRVGRTGGQTAQLFF. The CDR3 nucleotides read TGTGCCTGTGACAGGGTTGGGCGTACTGGGGGACAGACAGCACAACTCTTCTTT.

The chain uses TRDV1 and TRDJ1; D gene unclear. The CDR3 is made up of 17 amino acids. The V gene lost 8 bases and the J gene lost 0 bases, with 22 bases spanning the gap. The germline V gene has CDR1 TSWWSYY and CDR2 QGS. For the CDR3, the DNA is TGTGCTCTTCATCTAAGTAACCCTATCCAATACACCGATAAACTCATCTTT. The encoded protein is CALHLSNPIQYTDKLIF.

This clone was observed a few times. The same CDR3 arises from other DNA sequences in this sample as well. The chain has TRDV2 and TRDJ1, with D tentatively TRDD3 (5 bases). Germline V gives CDR1 GEAIGNYY, CDR2 EKD. The CDR3 runs to 14 residues. Trimming removed 1 base from V and 0 bases from J, with 8 bases in between. The CDR3 coding sequence is TGTGCCTGTGACACGTGGGGTAACACCGATAAACTCATCTTT. Its translation is CACDTWGNTDKLIF.

This clone has a handful of counts. The chain recombines TRDV2 with TRDJ1; TRDD3 agrees at 11 bases. CDR3 size: 19 residues. Trimming at V came to 3 bases and at J to 3 bases, leaving 17 bases not matched to a gene. The germline gives CDR1 GEAIGNYY, CDR2 EKD. CDR3 sequence: CACDPLEVGGYGTADKLIF. The CDR3 DNA reads as TGTGCCTGTGACCCTTTAGAGGTTGGGGGATACGGTACGGCCGATAAACTCATCTTT.

The CDR3 sequence: CACDTVGGMQNTDKLIF. CDR3 coding DNA: TGTGCCTGTGACACCGTGGGGGGGATGCAGAACACCGATAAACTCATCTTT. The rearrangement joins TRDV2 to TRDJ1, with 7 bases aligning to TRDD3. Germline assignment: CDR1 GEAIGNYY and CDR2 EKD. Losses at the gene ends were 0 bases for V and 0 bases for J; bases not matched to a gene: 9. The CDR3 is 17 residues long.

In the case of this clone: A much larger clone is a single base away; this may be a read error. The V call is TRDV2, the J call TRDJ3; tentatively, D is TRDD3 (5 bases). CDR1 and CDR2 from the germline V gene are GEAIGNYY and EKD. Trimming left V 2 bases short and J 9 bases short, with 25 bases between. The CDR3 is 19 residues long. CDR3 bases: TGTGCCTGTGACATGTCATTTGGGATCACGGAAAGGGGCACCCGACAGATGTTTTTC. Amino acids: CACDMSFGITERGTRQMFF.